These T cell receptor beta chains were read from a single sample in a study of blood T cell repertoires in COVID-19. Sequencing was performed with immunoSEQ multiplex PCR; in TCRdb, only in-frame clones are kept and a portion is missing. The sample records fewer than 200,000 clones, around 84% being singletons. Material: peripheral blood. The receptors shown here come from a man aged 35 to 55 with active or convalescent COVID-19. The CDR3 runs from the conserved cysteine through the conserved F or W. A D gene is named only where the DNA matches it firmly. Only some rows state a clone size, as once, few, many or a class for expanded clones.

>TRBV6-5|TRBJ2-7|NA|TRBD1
TGTGCCAGCAGTAGACAGGGGAGCTACGAGCAGTACTTC
CASSRQGSYEQYF
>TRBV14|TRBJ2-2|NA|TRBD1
TGTGCCAGCAGCCAATTATCCGGGACAGCGAACACCGGGGAGCTGTTTTTT
CASSQLSGTANTGELFF
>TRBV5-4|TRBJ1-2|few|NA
TGTGCCAGCAGCTTGTCGGGGTCGGATGGCTACACCTTC
CASSLSGSDGYTF
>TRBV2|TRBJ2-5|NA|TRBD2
TGTGCCAGCAGTAGAAGCGGGGGGGTCGGGGAGACCCAGTACTTC
CASSRSGGVGETQYF
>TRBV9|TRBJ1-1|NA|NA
TGTGCCAGCAGCGATCAGGGGAACACTGAAGCTTTCTTT
CASSDQGNTEAFF
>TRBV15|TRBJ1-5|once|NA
TGTGCCACCAGCAGCCCACTCTCCCCGGAGAGCAATCAGCCCCAGCATTTT
CATSSPLSPESNQPQHF
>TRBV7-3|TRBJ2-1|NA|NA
TGTGCCAGCAGCTCCGCCTCGGCGGGTGGGGAGCAGTTCTTC
CASSSASAGGEQFF
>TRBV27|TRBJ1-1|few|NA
TGTGCCAGCACCCCAGACTCGGGAGGCACTGAAGCTTTCTTT
CASTPDSGGTEAFF
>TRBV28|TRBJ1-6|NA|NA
TGTGCCAGCAGTTTTACCGGGGATGATTCACCCCTCCACTTT
CASSFTGDDSPLHF
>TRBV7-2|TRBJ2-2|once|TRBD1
TGTGCCAGCAACGGACAGGGGATCGGGGAGCTGTTTTTT
CASNGQGIGELFF
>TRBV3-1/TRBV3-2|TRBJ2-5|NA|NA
TGTGCCAGCAGCCAGACCAGGACAGATAAACACCAGTACTTC
CASSQTRTDKHQYF
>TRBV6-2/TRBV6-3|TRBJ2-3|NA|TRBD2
TGTGCCAGCAGTTACTCGCTAGCGGGGGGCACAGATACGCAGTATTTT
CASSYSLAGGTDTQYF
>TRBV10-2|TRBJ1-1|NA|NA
TGCGCCAGCAGAGTTGGTCGGAGGATGGGGGGAAAAGCCACTGAAGCTTTCTTT
CASRVGRRMGGKATEAFF
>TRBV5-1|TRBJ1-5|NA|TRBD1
TGCGCCAGCAGCTTGGCGGGACAGGGACATCAGCCCCAGCATTTT
CASSLAGQGHQPQHF
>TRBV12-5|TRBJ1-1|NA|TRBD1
TGTGCTAGTGTTCTCGGACAGGGGGCCATGGGCACTGAAGCTTTCTTT
CASVLGQGAMGTEAFF
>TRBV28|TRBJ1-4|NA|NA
TGTGCCAGCAGCTATAGAAATGAAAAACTGTTTTTT
CASSYRNEKLFF
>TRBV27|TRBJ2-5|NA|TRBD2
TGTGCCAGCCTTCCCGCGGGGGGCGGGGGAGAGACCCAGTACTTC
CASLPAGGGGETQYF
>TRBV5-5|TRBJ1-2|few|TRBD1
TGTGCCAGCAGCTGGACAGGACACCCGGGGGATAACTATGGCTACACCTTC
CASSWTGHPGDNYGYTF
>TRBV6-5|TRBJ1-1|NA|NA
TGTGCCAGCAGGACTACAGGGACGAAGACTGAAGCTTTCTTT
CASRTTGTKTEAFF
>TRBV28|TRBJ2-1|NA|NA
TGTGCCACCTCACAGGGAAGGGGCAATGAGCAGTTCTTC
CATSQGRGNEQFF
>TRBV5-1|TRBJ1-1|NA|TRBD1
TGCGCCAGCAGCTTGGACTCGGGGACAGGGCAAGCTTTCTTT
CASSLDSGTGQAFF
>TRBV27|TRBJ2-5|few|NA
TGTGCCAGCAGTTTAATGGGGCGTCAAGAGACCCAGTACTTC
CASSLMGRQETQYF
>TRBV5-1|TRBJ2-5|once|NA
TGCGCCAGCAGCTGGAGTCGTGGGGAGAGTGAGACCCAGTACTTC
CASSWSRGESETQYF
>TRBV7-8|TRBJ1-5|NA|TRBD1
TGTGCCAGCAGCCCCGACAGGGTGGCAAATCAGCCCCAGCATTTT
CASSPDRVANQPQHF
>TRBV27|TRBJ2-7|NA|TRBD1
TGTGCCAGCAGTCATGACAGGGGTAGCGAGCAGTACTTC
CASSHDRGSEQYF
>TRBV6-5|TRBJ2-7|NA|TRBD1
TGTGCCAGCAATGCCAGGGGGCGCGAGCAGTACTTC
CASNARGREQYF
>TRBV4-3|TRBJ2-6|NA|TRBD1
TGCGCCAGCAGCCAAGTACAGGGGAACCCTGGGGCCAACGTCCTGACTTTC
CASSQVQGNPGANVLTF
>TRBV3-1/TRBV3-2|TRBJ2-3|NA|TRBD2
TGTGCCAGCAGCCAAGATAGCGGGGGGGGAATAGATACGCAGTATTTT
CASSQDSGGGIDTQYF
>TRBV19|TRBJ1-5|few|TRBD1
TGTGCCAGTAGTACGGGCAGGGGGCGCGAAAGCAATCAGCCCCAGCATTTT
CASSTGRGRESNQPQHF
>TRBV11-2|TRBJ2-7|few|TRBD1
TGTGCCAGCAGCACGGGACAGGTGGGCTACGAGCAGTACTTC
CASSTGQVGYEQYF
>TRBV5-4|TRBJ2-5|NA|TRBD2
TGTGCCAGCAGATATGAGCGGGGGGGCCGGCGGGAGACCCAGTACTTC
CASRYERGGRRETQYF
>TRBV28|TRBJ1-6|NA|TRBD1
TGTGCCAGCAGTTTAAGGCAGGGGGCGGATTCACCCCTCCACTTT
CASSLRQGADSPLHF
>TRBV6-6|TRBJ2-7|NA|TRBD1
TGTGCCAGCAGTCAACAGGGGACCGAGCAGTACTTC
CASSQQGTEQYF
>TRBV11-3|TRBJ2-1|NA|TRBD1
TGTGCCAGCAGCACTCGGGACAGGGGGGACGAGCAGTTCTTC
CASSTRDRGDEQFF
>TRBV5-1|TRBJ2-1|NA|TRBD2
TGCGCCAGCAGTCCGACTATACTAGCGGGGGGGCTTGAGCAGTTCTTC
CASSPTILAGGLEQFF
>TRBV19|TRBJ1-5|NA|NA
TGTGCCAGTAGTATATTCCATAGCAATCAGCCCCAGCATTTT
CASSIFHSNQPQHF
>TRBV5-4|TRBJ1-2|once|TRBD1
TGTGCCAGCAGCCTACAGGGGGCGCCGGGCTACACCTTC
CASSLQGAPGYTF
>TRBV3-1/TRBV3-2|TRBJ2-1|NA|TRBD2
TGTGCCAGCAGCCAAGAGGGGCGGGGGGCCTACAATGAGCAGTTCTTC
CASSQEGRGAYNEQFF
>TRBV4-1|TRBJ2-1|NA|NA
TGCGCCAGCAGTAAGGGGGGGGAGACGTACAATGAGCAGTTCTTC
CASSKGGETYNEQFF
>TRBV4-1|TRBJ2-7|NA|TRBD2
TGCGCCAGCAGCCAAGTCCCTAGCGGGAGATCCTACGAGCAGTACTTC
CASSQVPSGRSYEQYF
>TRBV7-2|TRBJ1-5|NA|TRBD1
TGTGCCAGCAGCTTAGTAGGGGGCCGGGAGAGGCCCCAGCATTTT
CASSLVGGRERPQHF
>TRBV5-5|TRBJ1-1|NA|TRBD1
TGTGCCAGCAGTTCCGGGACAGGGGGAACTGAAGCTTTCTTT
CASSSGTGGTEAFF
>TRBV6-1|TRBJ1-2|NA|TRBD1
TGTGCCAGCAGTTCGGCGACAGGGAGCTATGGCTACACCTTC
CASSSATGSYGYTF
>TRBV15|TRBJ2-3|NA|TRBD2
TGTGCCACCAGCAGAAGCGGGACTAGCGGGGGCACAGATACGCAGTATTTT
CATSRSGTSGGTDTQYF
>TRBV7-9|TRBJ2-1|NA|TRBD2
TGTGCCAGCAGCCTTACTAGCGGGGGGCGGGGTGAGCAGTTCTTC
CASSLTSGGRGEQFF
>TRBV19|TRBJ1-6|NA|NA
TGTGCCAGTAGTTCCGATCAGGGGCCCAATTCACCCCTCCACTTT
CASSSDQGPNSPLHF
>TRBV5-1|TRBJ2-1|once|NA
TGCGCCAGCAGCTTGGCTGGGGGCGCCTACAATGAGCAGTTCTTC
CASSLAGGAYNEQFF
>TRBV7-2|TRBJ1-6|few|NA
TGTGCCAGCAGCTTAGGAGGGAGCCTGGGTTCACCCCTCCACTTT
CASSLGGSLGSPLHF
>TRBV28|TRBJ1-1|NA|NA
TGTGCCAGCAGTTCGCCCCGGGGGGCTTTCTTT
CASSSPRGAFF
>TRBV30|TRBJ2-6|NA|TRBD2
TGTGCCTGGAGCCGACTAGCGACCTCCTCTGGGGCCAACGTCCTGACTTTC
CAWSRLATSSGANVLTF
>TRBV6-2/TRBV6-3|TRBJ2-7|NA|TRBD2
TGTGCCAGCAGTTATTGGACTAGCGGAACCTACGAGCAGTACTTC
CASSYWTSGTYEQYF
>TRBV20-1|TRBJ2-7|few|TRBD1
TGCAGTGCTAGTAAGGGGGCCCTGAGCTCCTACGAGCAGTACTTC
CSASKGALSSYEQYF
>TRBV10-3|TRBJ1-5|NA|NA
TGTGCCATCAGTGAGCGGGCAGGGATTAGCAATCAGCCCCAGCATTTT
CAISERAGISNQPQHF
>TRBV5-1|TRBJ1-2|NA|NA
TGCGCCAGCAGCCCCACCTCGCCCGAGGACTACACCTTC
CASSPTSPEDYTF
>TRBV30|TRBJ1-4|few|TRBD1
TGTGCCTGGGGACAGGCAACTAATGAAAAACTGTTTTTT
CAWGQATNEKLFF
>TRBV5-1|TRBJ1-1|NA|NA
TGCGCCAGCAGCTATGGGGGCGGGAACACTGAAGCTTTCTTT
CASSYGGGNTEAFF
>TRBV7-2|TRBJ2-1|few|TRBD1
TGTGCCAGCAGCTCGGGACAGGGAAATGAGCAGTTCTTC
CASSSGQGNEQFF
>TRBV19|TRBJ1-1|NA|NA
TGTGCCAGTAGTTCATGGGAGATATCGAACACTGAAGCTTTCTTT
CASSSWEISNTEAFF
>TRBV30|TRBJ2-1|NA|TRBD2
TGTGCCTGGACTAGCGGGGGGGCGGCCCCCCACAATGAGCAGTTCTTC
CAWTSGGAAPHNEQFF
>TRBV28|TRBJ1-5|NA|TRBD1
TGTGCCCACAAGGGAGGACAGGGGGCGAGAAATCAGCCCCAGCATTTT
CAHKGGQGARNQPQHF